The following is a T cell receptor (beta chain) sequence with its context. Its specificity is unknown. Primers for the PCR totalled 60 Vbeta and 13 Jbeta. The repertoire was sequenced with immunoSEQ multiplex PCR; TCRdb's copy has only in-frame clones and lacks some. The sample consists of around 130,000 clones, 7% to 9.5% of them appearing once. Likely unrecorded immune exposures existed in these nominally healthy donors. This specimen belongs to a study of cytomegalovirus exposure and HLA in healthy donors. The CDR3 covers 14 residues. Trimming removed 4 bases from V and 6 bases from J; junction bases left unmatched: 9. Germline CDR1 is LNHNV and CDR2 is YYDKDF (reference sequence). Study-wide results and caveats: A list of 164 TCR beta chains associated with cytomegalovirus was given. Among CMV-associated TCR beta chains, most appeared HLA-restricted in a later analysis. A link between a missense DCLRE1C variant and TCR beta V- and J-gene trimming emerged from a later analysis.

This chain joins TRBV15 and TRBJ2-7; 7 nucleotides line up with TRBD1. Sequenced material: PBMCs. This TCR came from a woman aged 40 to 50 in good health and CMV-seropositive. Here the CDR3 reads CATSKARGLFEQYF. The DNA for the CDR3 is TGTGCCACCAGCAAAGCAAGGGGGCTTTTCGAGCAGTACTTC.